These 19 T cell receptor delta chains originate from one sample sequenced in a study of gamma-delta chains in newborns, infants, children. TCRdb reanalyzed the reads using CATT. The sample comprises over 2,000 delta-chain clones, approximately 7% of which are singletons, and about an eighth rests with the top ten. The source material was blood. The receptor source for this set is a child who was a newborn, infant or young child, either healthy, febrile or measles-vaccinated (not recorded which).

This clone was counted only a few times. The protein TCRdb lists belongs to a much larger clone and differs from this DNA's translation at residue 15, which points to a read error; the protein shown is made from the DNA. This chain uses TRDV2 with TRDJ2; 12 nucleotides match TRDD3. CDR1 and CDR2 (germline): GEAIGNYY, EKD. The CDR3 totals 18 residues. The CDR3: CACDPLGDTRALTARLFF. CDR3 nucleotides: TGTGCCTGTGACCCACTGGGGGATACAAGAGCTTTGACAGCACGACTCTTCTTT.

This clone was observed a few times. The chain links TRDV2 to TRDJ3; the D is unclear. This CDR3 spans 17 amino acids. The V gene's germline CDR1 is GEAIGNYY and CDR2 EKD. V was shortened by 3 bases and J by 2 bases, with 13 bases between the two germline ends. The CDR3 spells CACDGADSPWDTRQMFF. The CDR3 DNA sequence: TGTGCCTGTGACGGGGCGGACAGCCCCTGGGACACCCGACAGATGTTTTTC.

The sample holds a few counts of this clone. TCRdb pairs this DNA with a much larger clone's protein that differs at residue 8, likely a read error; the protein shown was translated from the DNA. The rearrangement joins TRDV2 to TRDJ1, with TRDD3 as a possible D gene (6 bases). In germline, CDR1 is GEAIGNYY, CDR2 EKD. The CDR3 is made up of 15 amino acids. The V gene lost 0 bases and the J gene lost 1 base, with 11 bases spanning the gap. As DNA, the CDR3 is TGTGCCTGTGACACCGTGGGGGTACGCACCGATAAACTCATCTTT. Its translation: CACDTVGVRTDKLIF.

This clone was detected only a few times. The TCRdb record carries a much larger clone's protein, which differs from this DNA's translation at residue 13; a read error is the likely cause, and the protein listed here is the DNA translation. Other DNA sequences in this specimen translate into the identical CDR3. V gene TRDV2 combines with J gene TRDJ3; 9 bases are shared with TRDD3. The V gene's germline CDR1 is GEAIGNYY and CDR2 EKD. The CDR3 consists of 20 residues. This chain's CDR3 is CACDTAEGGYSSRDTRQMFF. In DNA, the CDR3 is TGTGCCTGTGACACCGCGGAAGGGGGATACAGCTCCCGGGACACCCGACAGATGTTTTTC.

By share, this clone ranks as medium-sized. A read error is possible here, since a much larger clone lies one base away. Other DNA sequences in the sample encode the same CDR3. V is TRDV2 and J is TRDJ3; TRDD3 agrees at 13 bases. CDR3 length: 21 amino acids. Germline loops: CDR1 GEAIGNYY, CDR2 EKD. The V gene end was trimmed by 3 bases and the J gene end by 2 bases; junction bases not matched to a gene: 12. The CDR3 nucleotides are TGTGCCTGTGACGCCCTCGAACCAACTGGGGGATACGCCTGGGACACCCGACAGATGTTTTTC. Its translation is CACDALEPTGGYAWDTRQMFF.

This clone was seen more than once but under ten times. This chain links TRDV2 with TRDJ3; 12 bases are shared with TRDD3. Trimming took 2 bases from V and 10 from J; bases not matched to a gene: 8. This CDR3 region has 17 residues. CDR1 and CDR2 (germline): GEAIGNYY, EKD. CDR3 coding DNA: TGTGCCTGTGACAACGTACTGGGGGATACTCAGACCCGACAGATGTTTTTC. Protein product: CACDNVLGDTQTRQMFF.

A remark on this clone: A much larger clone differs by one base, so this may be a read error. The chain has TRDV1 and TRDJ2; 10 positions match TRDD3. Trimming at V came to 1 base and at J to 9 bases, leaving 35 bases not matched to a gene. The CDR3 sequence is 25 residues long. CDR1 TSWWSYY and CDR2 QGS come from the germline V gene. CDR3 loop: CALGEPLPFRLLGDLVVVFPTQLFF. The CDR3 bases are TGTGCTCTTGGGGAACCCCTCCCCTTCCGGCTACTGGGGGATTTGGTCGTCGTATTCCCCACACAACTCTTCTTT.

This clone was seen a handful of times. TCRdb has a much larger clone's protein, which differs at residue 14 from the translation of this DNA, likely because of a read error; what is shown is the protein translated from the DNA. For the CDR3, the DNA is TGTGCTCTTGGGGGTATACTTCCTTCCTATTCTGGGGGACACTTCGATAAACTCATCTTT. It codes for CALGGILPSYSGGHFDKLIF. The chain carries TRDV1 and TRDJ1; D may be TRDD2 or TRDD3 (8 bases each). Germline V CDR1 and CDR2: TSWWSYY, QGS. Trimming left V 4 bases short and J 4 bases short, with 31 bases between. The length of the CDR3 is 20 residues.

Comment on this clone: A single base separates this from a much larger clone, so it may be a read error. The V and J genes are TRDV2 and TRDJ3, with D tentatively TRDD3 (6 bases). Germline CDR1 is GEAIGNYY and CDR2 is EKD. The length of the CDR3 is 21 residues. The CDR3 loop reads CACDTVSGGHDSSRDTRQMFF. CDR3 DNA sequence: TGTGCCTGTGACACCGTAAGTGGGGGCCACGATAGCTCCCGGGACACCCGACAGATGTTTTTC.

By share, this clone ranks as large. Additional DNA sequences in this sample encode the identical CDR3. The chain combines TRDV2 with TRDJ3; TRDD3 matches at 10 bases. Germline trimming cut 2 bases from V and 0 bases from J; bases unmatched to any gene: 12. This CDR3 contains 21 residues. Germline lookup yields CDR1 GEAIGNYY and CDR2 EKD. This CDR3 reads CACDNVLGDLRSSWDTRQMFF. The CDR3, as DNA: TGTGCCTGTGACAACGTACTGGGGGATCTCCGGAGCTCCTGGGACACCCGACAGATGTTTTTC.

Regarding this clone: This DNA's translation and the protein TCRdb lists, from a much larger clone, do not match at residue 14, likely due to a read error; the protein shown is translated from the DNA. The V gene is TRDV2, the J gene TRDJ3, with 11 bases that match TRDD3. Germline V gene sequence: CDR1 GEAIGNYY, CDR2 EKD. The CDR3 spans 18 residues. CDR3 in amino acids: CACDKVLGDTWDTLQMFF. CDR3 DNA sequence: TGTGCCTGTGACAAAGTCCTGGGGGATACCTGGGACACCCTACAGATGTTTTTC.

On this clone: TCRdb lists the protein of a much larger clone for this DNA, which differs at residue 7, so this is likely a read error; the protein given here is translated from the DNA itself. The chain couples TRDV2 to TRDJ2, with 7 positions matching TRDD2. The V gene end was trimmed by 3 bases and the J gene end by 1 base; junction bases not matched to a gene: 10. The CDR3 sequence is 17 residues long. Germline-derived CDR1 and CDR2 are GEAIGNYY and EKD. The CDR3, as DNA: TGTGCCTGTGACGGCGTTAGCCCTTCCTTTTTGACAGCACAACTCTTCTTT. This encodes CACDGVSPSFLTAQLFF.

To note about this clone: A far larger clone is one nucleotide away, so this likely arose from a read error. Other nucleotide sequences from this sample produce the same CDR3. The chain's CDR3 is CACDKVLGDMSSWDTRQMFF. As DNA, the CDR3 is TGTGCCTGTGACAAAGTACTGGGGGACATGAGCTCCTGGGACACCCGACAGATGTTTTTC. The chain recombines TRDV2 with TRDJ3; 9 bases fit TRDD3. The CDR3 is 20 residues long. V trimming: 2 bases; J trimming: 0 bases; junction bases outside the gene matches: 10. Germline V lookup: CDR1 GEAIGNYY, CDR2 EKD.

This clone was counted only a few times. A single base separates this from a much larger clone, so it may be a read error. Other DNA sequences in the sample encode the same CDR3. J is TRDJ3 and V is TRDV2; D is perhaps TRDD3 (5 bases). In germline, CDR1 is GEAIGNYY, CDR2 EKD. CDR3 size: 18 residues. The V end lost 0 bases, the J end lost 1 base, and 12 bases lay between the germline ends. The CDR3 reads CACDTVLGESWDTRQMFF. The CDR3 bases are TGTGCCTGTGACACCGTGCTGGGAGAGTCCTGGGACACCCGACAGATGTTTTTC.

Points on this clone: A read error is the likely source, as a far larger clone sits one nucleotide away. At the DNA level, this CDR3 is encoded by other sequences in the same sample as well. The rearrangement links TRDV1 to TRDJ1; TRDD2 matches 9 bases. The germline V gene has CDR1 TSWWSYY and CDR2 QGS. The CDR3 length is 26 residues. Germline trimming cut 2 bases from V and 0 bases from J; bases unmatched to any gene: 34. The CDR3: CALGESLRRPSYVGDTGLPYTDKLIF. The CDR3 DNA follows: TGTGCTCTTGGGGAATCTCTACGAAGGCCTTCCTACGTGGGTGATACGGGATTACCTTACACCGATAAACTCATCTTT.

Only a few counts were recorded for this clone. It differs at one base from a far larger clone, so likely a read error. The V and J genes are TRDV2 and TRDJ2; 10 bases are shared with TRDD3. The CDR3 is 15 residues long. Germline values: CDR1 GEAIGNYY, CDR2 EKD. The V segment lost 3 bases and the J segment 5 bases; nucleotides outside the gene matches: 5. CDR3 in amino acids: CACDLLGDFTAQLFF. CDR3 DNA sequence: TGTGCCTGTGACCTACTGGGGGATTTTACAGCACAACTCTTCTTT.

This clone turned up a few times. A much larger clone differs by one base, so this may be a read error. Other DNA sequences in the same sample also yield this CDR3. The rearrangement uses TRDV2 and TRDJ3; perhaps TRDD3 as D (5 bases). The V and J ends lost 1 base and 0 bases respectively, with 21 bases between them. This CDR3 comprises 21 residues. Germline CDR1 is GEAIGNYY and CDR2 is EKD. In nucleotides, the CDR3 is TGTGCCTGTGACACACTCCCTCTGGGTGCCGTCAGCTCCTGGGACACCCGACAGATGTTTTTC. Translation: CACDTLPLGAVSSWDTRQMFF.

About this clone itself: The TCRdb record carries a much larger clone's protein, which differs from this DNA's translation at residue 12; a read error is the likely cause, and the protein listed here is the DNA translation. This chain connects TRDV2 to TRDJ1; D may be TRDD1 (5 bases). The CDR3 is made up of 18 amino acids. V lost 0 bases and J lost 2, with 21 bases in between. CDR1 GEAIGNYY and CDR2 EKD come from the germline V gene. This CDR3 is CACDTVRNRLRGTDKLIF. CDR3 nucleotide sequence: TGTGCCTGTGACACCGTTAGGAATAGACTGAGAGGGACCGATAAACTCATCTTT.

The J gene is TRDJ1, while no V gene call was made; the DNA was not used to check the table's D call, TRDD3. The CDR3 consists of 23 residues. DNA for the CDR3: TGTGCTATTGGGGAAACTTTGGACGTGGTGCCCAACGACGGGGGGATTCCAACCGATAACCTCATCTTT. This sequence encodes CAIGETLDVVPNDGGIPTDNLIF.